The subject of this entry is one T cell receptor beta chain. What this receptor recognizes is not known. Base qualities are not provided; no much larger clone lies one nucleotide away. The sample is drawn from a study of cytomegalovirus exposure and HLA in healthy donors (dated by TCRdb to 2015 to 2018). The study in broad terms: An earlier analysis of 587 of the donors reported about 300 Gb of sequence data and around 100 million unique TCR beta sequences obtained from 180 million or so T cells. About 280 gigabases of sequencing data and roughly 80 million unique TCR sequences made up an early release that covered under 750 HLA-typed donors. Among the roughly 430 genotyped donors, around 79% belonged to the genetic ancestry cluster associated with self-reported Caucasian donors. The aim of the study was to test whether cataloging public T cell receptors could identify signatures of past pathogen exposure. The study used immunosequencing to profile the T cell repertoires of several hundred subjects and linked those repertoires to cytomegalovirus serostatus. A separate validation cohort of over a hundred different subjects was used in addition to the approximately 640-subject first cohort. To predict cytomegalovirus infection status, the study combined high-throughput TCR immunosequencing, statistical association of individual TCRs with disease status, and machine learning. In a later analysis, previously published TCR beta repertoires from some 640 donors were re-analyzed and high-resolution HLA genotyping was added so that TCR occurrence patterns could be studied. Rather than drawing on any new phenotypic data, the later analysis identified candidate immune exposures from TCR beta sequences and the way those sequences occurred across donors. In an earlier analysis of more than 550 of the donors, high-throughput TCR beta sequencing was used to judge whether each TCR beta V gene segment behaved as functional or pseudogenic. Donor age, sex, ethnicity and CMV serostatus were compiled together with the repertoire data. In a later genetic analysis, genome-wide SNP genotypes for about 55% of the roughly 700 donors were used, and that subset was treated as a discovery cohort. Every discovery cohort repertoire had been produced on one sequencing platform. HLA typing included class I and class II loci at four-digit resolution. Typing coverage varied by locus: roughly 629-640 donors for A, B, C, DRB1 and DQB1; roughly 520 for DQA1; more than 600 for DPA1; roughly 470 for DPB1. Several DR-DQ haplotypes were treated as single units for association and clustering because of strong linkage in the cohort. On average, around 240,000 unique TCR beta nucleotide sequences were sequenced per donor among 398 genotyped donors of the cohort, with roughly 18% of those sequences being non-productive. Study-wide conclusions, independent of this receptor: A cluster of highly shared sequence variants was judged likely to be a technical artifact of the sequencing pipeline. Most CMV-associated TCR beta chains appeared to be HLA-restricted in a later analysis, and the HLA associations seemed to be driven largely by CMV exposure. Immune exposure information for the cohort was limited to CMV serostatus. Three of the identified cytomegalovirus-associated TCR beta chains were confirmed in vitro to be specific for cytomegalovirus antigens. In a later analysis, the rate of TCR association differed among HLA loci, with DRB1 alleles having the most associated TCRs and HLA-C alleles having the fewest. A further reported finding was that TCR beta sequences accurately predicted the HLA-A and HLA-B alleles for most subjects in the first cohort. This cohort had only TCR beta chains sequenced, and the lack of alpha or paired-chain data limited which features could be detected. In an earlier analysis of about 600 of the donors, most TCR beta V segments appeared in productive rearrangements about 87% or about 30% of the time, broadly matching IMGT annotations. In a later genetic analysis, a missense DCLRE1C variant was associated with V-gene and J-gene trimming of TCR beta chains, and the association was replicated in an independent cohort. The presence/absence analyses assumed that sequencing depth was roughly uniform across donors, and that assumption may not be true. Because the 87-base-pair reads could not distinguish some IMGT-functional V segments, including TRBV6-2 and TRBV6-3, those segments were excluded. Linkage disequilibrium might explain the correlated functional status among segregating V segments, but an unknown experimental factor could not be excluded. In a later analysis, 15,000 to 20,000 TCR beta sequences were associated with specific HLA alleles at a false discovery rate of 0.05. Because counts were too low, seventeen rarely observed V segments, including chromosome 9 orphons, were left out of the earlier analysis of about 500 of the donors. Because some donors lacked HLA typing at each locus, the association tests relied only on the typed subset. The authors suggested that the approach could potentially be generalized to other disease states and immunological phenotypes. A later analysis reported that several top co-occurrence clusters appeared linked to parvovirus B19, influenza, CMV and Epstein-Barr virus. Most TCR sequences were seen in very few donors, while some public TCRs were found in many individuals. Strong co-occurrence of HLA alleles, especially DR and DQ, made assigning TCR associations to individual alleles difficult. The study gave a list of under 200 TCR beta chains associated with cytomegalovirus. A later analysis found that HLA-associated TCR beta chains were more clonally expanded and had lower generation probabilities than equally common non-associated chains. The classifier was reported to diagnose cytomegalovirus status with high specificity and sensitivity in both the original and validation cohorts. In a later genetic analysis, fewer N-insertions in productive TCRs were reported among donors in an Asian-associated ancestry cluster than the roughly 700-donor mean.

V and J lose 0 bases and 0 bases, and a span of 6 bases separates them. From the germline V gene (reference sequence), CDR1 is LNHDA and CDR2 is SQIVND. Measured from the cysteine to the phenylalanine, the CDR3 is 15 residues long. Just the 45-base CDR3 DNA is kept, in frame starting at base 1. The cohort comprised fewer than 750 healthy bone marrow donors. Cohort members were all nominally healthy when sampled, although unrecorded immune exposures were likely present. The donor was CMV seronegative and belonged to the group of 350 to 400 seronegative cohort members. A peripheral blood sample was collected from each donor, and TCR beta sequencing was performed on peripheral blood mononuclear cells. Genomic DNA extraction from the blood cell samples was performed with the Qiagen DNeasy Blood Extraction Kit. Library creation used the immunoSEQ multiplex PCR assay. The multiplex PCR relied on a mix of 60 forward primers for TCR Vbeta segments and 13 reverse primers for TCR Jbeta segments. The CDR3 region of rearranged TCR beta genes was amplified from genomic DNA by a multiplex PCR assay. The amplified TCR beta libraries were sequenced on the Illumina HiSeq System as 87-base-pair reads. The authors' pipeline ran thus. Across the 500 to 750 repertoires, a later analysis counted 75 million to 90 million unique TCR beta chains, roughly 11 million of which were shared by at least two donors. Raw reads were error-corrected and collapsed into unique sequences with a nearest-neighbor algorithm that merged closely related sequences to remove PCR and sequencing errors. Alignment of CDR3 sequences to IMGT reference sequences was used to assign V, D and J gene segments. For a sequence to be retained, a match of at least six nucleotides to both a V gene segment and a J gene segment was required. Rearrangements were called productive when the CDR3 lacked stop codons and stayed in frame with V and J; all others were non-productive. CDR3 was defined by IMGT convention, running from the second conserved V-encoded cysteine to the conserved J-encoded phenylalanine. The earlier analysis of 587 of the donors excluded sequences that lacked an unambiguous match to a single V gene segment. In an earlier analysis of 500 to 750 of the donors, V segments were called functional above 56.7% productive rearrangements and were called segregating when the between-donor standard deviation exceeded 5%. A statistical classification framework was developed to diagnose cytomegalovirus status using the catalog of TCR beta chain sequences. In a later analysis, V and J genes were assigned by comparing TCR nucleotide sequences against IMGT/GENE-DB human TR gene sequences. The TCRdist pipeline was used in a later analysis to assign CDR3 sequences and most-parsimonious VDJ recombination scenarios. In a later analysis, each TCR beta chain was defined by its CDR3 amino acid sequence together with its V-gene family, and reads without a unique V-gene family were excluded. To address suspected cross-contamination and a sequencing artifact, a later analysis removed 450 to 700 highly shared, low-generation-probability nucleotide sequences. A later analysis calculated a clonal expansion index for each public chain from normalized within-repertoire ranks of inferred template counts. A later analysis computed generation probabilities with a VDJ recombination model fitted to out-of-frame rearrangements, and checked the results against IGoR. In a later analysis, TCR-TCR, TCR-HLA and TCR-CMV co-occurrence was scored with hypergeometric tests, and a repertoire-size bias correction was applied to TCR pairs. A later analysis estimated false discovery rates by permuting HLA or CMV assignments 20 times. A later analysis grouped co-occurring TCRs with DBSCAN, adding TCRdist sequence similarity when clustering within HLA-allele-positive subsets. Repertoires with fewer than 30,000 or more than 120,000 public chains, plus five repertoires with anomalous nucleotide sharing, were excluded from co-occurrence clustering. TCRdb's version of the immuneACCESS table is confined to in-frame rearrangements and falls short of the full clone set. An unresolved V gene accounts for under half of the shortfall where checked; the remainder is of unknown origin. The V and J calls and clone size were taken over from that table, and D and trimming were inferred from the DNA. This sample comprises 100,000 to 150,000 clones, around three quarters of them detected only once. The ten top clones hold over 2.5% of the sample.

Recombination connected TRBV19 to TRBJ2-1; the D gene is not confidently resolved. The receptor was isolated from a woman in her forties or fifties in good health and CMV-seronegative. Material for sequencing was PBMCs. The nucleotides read TGTGCCAGTAGTATAGAGGCTGGCTCCTACAATGAGCAGTTCTTC. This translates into CASSIEAGSYNEQFF.